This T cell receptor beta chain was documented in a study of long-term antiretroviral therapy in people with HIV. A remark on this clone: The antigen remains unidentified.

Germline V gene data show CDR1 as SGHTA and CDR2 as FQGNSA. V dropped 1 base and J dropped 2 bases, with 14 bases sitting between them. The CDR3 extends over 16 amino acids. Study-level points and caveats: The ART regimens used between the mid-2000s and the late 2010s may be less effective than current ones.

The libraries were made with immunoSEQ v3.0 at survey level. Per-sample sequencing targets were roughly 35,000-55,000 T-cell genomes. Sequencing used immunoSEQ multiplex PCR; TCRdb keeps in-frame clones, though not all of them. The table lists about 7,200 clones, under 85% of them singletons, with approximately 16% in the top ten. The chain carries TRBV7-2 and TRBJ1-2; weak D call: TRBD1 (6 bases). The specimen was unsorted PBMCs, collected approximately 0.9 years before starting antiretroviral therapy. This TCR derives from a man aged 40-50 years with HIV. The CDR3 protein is CASSLEWGALNYGYTF. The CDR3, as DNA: TGTGCCAGCAGCTTAGAATGGGGGGCCCTCAACTATGGCTACACCTTC. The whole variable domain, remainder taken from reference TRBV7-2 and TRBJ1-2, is GAGVSQSPSNKVTEKGKDVELRCDPISGHTALYWYRQSLGQGLEFLIYFQGNSAPDKSGLPSDRFSAERTGGSVSTLTIQRTQQEDSAVYLCASSLEWGALNYGYTFGSGTRLTVV.